Following are 24 T cell receptor beta chains from one sample sequenced in a study of T cell repertoires in cytomegalovirus infection. TCRdb itself ran the reads through MiXCR, one entry per CDR3 protein. Among some 390,000 distinct CDR3 sequences, 15% to 20% were seen once, and the ten largest hold 8.7%. Sequencing was done on a sample of PBMCs. All receptors come from a human donor in good health (CMV status not recorded). Some clones in this sample may be carry-over from other donors' samples.

This chain uses TRBV20-1 with TRBJ2-3, with D hard to call. This CDR3 spans 14 amino acids. V shed 3 bases and J shed 5 bases, with 15 bases lying between them. Per germline, CDR1 DFQATT and CDR2 SNEGSKA (reference sequence). CDR3 sequence: CSARFSPPGDTQYF. The CDR3 DNA reads TGCAGTGCTAGGTTTAGTCCTCCTGGAGATACGCAGTATTTT.

This clonotype has a handful of counts. V gene TRBV20-1 combines with J gene TRBJ1-1; the D gene is possibly TRBD1 (5 bases). The CDR3 is 13 amino acids. CDR1 and CDR2 (germline): DFQATT, SNEGSKA (reference sequence). The V end was cut by 3 bases, the J end by 4 bases, with 12 bases between. The CDR3 DNA follows: TGCAGTGCTAGGGAAGGGGTGGGCACTGAAGCTTTCTTT. Translation: CSAREGVGTEAFF.

This clonotype turned up a few times. The V call is TRBV7-2, the J call TRBJ1-3, with no clear D. The V end lost 1 base, the J end lost 0 bases, and 13 bases lay between the germline ends. The germline gives CDR1 SGHTA, CDR2 FQGNSA. The CDR3 covers 17 residues. CDR3: CASSLVFWESSGNTIYF. The CDR3 bases are TGTGCCAGCAGCTTAGTTTTTTGGGAGAGCTCTGGAAACACCATATATTTT.

J is TRBJ2-2 and V is TRBV7-2; D might be TRBD2 (7 bases). The ends were cut back, 4 bases at V and 7 bases at J, with 16 bases in the middle. This CDR3 is built from 15 residues. CDR1 is SGHTA, CDR2 FQGNSA, per germline. CDR3 loop: CASSSGGREFGELFF. The CDR3 region has the DNA TGTGCCAGCAGCTCCGGGGGGCGGGAGTTCGGGGAGCTGTTTTTT.

Ten or more counts support this clonotype. The V gene is TRBV7-6, the J gene TRBJ2-3; 9 bases line up with TRBD2. V shed 6 bases, J shed 6 bases, and the junction held 10 bases outside the gene matches. The CDR3 sequence is 15 residues long. Germline CDR1 SGHVS, CDR2 FNYEAQ. The CDR3 DNA follows: TGTGCCAGCAGTAAATGGCGGGGGGGCGGCGATACGCAGTATTTT. This sequence encodes CASSKWRGGGDTQYF.

The chain couples TRBV7-6 to TRBJ2-1; the D gene is possibly TRBD1 (6 bases). With 9 bases removed from V and 6 bases from J, the gap between germline ends came to 24 bases. The CDR3 totals 16 residues. In germline, CDR1 is SGHVS, CDR2 FNYEAQ. CDR3 nucleotide sequence: TGTGCCAGTAGTCTAGAGGGGACACCCCCAAGCAATGAGCAGTTCTTC. As protein: CASSLEGTPPSNEQFF.

This clonotype was observed a few times. The rearrangement joins TRBV28 to TRBJ1-1; TRBD1 matches 8 bases. V shed 4 bases, J shed 1 base, and the junction held 8 bases outside the gene matches. The length of the CDR3 is 16 residues. Germline V gene data show CDR1 as MDHEN and CDR2 as SYDVKM. CDR3: CASSSRIRGRNTEAFF. DNA of the CDR3: TGTGCCAGCAGTTCCCGCATCAGGGGGCGGAACACTGAAGCTTTCTTT.

A few counts support this clonotype. The chain's CDR3 is CASSLDRDRGRANEQFF. The DNA for the CDR3 is TGTGCCAGCAGCTTAGATCGCGATCGCGGGAGGGCGAATGAGCAGTTCTTC. The chain employs TRBV11-2 and TRBJ2-1; TRBD2 agrees at 9 bases. Trimming took 0 bases from V and 7 from J; bases not matched to a gene: 10. CDR3 length: 17 amino acids. In germline, CDR1 is SGHAT, CDR2 FQNNGV.

The chain has TRBV18 and TRBJ1-5; TRBD1 agrees at 10 bases. Germline trimming cut 6 bases from V and 6 bases from J; bases unmatched to any gene: 8. The CDR3 spans 15 residues. CDR1 is KGHSH, CDR2 LQKENI, per germline. In nucleotides, the CDR3 is TGTGCCAGCTCTCCGGGACAGGGGATCGTTCAGCCCCAGCATTTT. Its translation is CASSPGQGIVQPQHF.

This clonotype was seen ten or more times. The chain joins TRBV6-1 to TRBJ2-1; D is unresolved. The germline V gene has CDR1 MNHNS and CDR2 SASEGT. The length of the CDR3 is 13 residues. V shed 6 bases and J shed 5 bases, with 11 bases lying between them. The CDR3 protein is CASSRSPDNEQFF. The DNA of the CDR3 is TGTGCCAGCAGCCGCTCCCCTGACAATGAGCAGTTCTTC.

The V and J genes are TRBV3-1 and TRBJ2-4; 7 nucleotides match TRBD2. CDR3 length equals 15 residues. Per the germline V gene, CDR1 is LGHDT and CDR2 is YNNKEL (reference sequence). V gave up 4 bases and J gave up 4 bases; unmatched junction bases: 7. The CDR3 sequence is CASSLWTSGKNIQYF. CDR3 DNA: TGTGCCAGCAGCCTCTGGACTAGTGGTAAAAACATTCAGTACTTC.

The chain links TRBV7-2 to TRBJ1-5; tentatively, D is TRBD1 (6 bases). Germline V gene data show CDR1 as SGHTA and CDR2 as FQGNSA. The CDR3 sequence is 13 residues long. The V end was cut by 5 bases, the J end by 5 bases, with 10 bases between. The DNA for the CDR3 is TGTGCCAGCAGCACACAGGGTGATCAGCCCCAGCATTTT. It specifies CASSTQGDQPQHF.

This clonotype showed up just once. The V and J genes are TRBV12-3 or TRBV12-4 and TRBJ2-5, with D perhaps TRBD2 (5 bases). The germline V and J ends were trimmed by 3 bases and 1 base, with 9 bases remaining between them. The CDR3 runs to 14 residues. CDR3 loop: CASSFWTRQETQYF. Written as DNA, the CDR3 is TGTGCCAGCAGTTTCTGGACTCGCCAAGAGACCCAGTACTTC.

A few counts support this clonotype. The V and J genes are TRBV27 and TRBJ2-7; 7 bases match TRBD1. This CDR3 has 15 residues. Germline CDR1 is MNHEY and CDR2 is SMNVEV (reference sequence). V was pared by 2 bases and J by 3 bases, with 7 bases of the junction left unmatched. DNA of the CDR3: TGTGCCAGCAGTTTACGCGGACAGGCGGACTACGAGCAGTACTTC. Translation gives CASSLRGQADYEQYF.

This clonotype was counted a few times. The rearrangement joins TRBV10-3 to TRBJ2-1; 9 bases map to TRBD2. Germline V lookup: CDR1 ENHRY, CDR2 SYGVKD. The CDR3 is made up of 16 amino acids. After removal of 0 bases from V and 6 bases from J, the junction contained 6 bases not matched to a gene. CDR3 protein: CAISESLAGVSNEQFF. The CDR3 nucleotides read TGTGCCATCAGTGAGTCCTTAGCGGGAGTAAGCAATGAGCAGTTCTTC.

The chain uses TRBV20-1 and TRBJ1-6; D call uncertain. Germline CDR1 DFQATT, CDR2 SNEGSKA (reference sequence). V was shortened by 3 bases and J by 0 bases, with 9 bases between the two germline ends. The CDR3 covers 15 residues. CDR3 sequence: CSASRFSSYNSPLHF. The DNA for the CDR3 is TGCAGTGCTAGTAGATTTAGCTCCTATAATTCACCCCTCCACTTT.

At least ten counts were recorded for this clonotype. The chain is built from TRBV7-9 and TRBJ2-3; no clear D gene. Germline assignment: CDR1 SEHNR and CDR2 FQNEAQ (reference sequence). Trimming took off 5 bases at V and 2 bases at J, with 11 bases between the two ends. This CDR3 comprises 14 residues. CDR3 region: CASSPSWDTDTQYF. In nucleotides, the CDR3 is TGTGCCAGCAGCCCCTCGTGGGACACAGATACGCAGTATTTT.

Written as DNA, the CDR3 is TGCAGTGCTATGGGACTTTCAAGCTCCTACAATGAGCAGTTCTTC. Its protein product is CSAMGLSSSYNEQFF. The J gene is TRBJ2-1, the V gene TRBV20-1; the D gene is possibly TRBD2 (6 bases). The CDR3 loop spans 15 amino acids. Between the trimmed V and J ends, which lost 4 bases and 0 bases, there was a span of 13 bases. Germline V gene sequence: CDR1 DFQATT, CDR2 SNEGSKA (reference sequence).

This clonotype was counted many times. The gene calls are TRBV27 and TRBJ2-5; the D is unclear. Per germline, CDR1 MNHEY and CDR2 SMNVEV (reference sequence). The CDR3 is 15 amino acids. Trimming took off 4 bases at V and 5 bases at J, with 17 bases between the two ends. The CDR3 here is CASSSGPQRSETQYF. DNA of the CDR3: TGTGCCAGCAGTTCCGGGCCCCAGAGGTCGGAGACCCAGTACTTC.

The rearrangement links TRBV20-1 to TRBJ2-1; D is perhaps TRBD2 (6 bases). From germline, CDR1 is DFQATT and CDR2 SNEGSKA (reference sequence). CDR3 length equals 14 residues. The germline V and J ends were trimmed by 4 bases and 5 bases, with 15 bases remaining between them. The CDR3 region has the DNA TGCAGTGCTACTAGCGCCCAACGGGACAATGAGCAGTTCTTC. Protein: CSATSAQRDNEQFF.

This clonotype showed up just a few times. This chain joins TRBV28 and TRBJ1-2; no reliable D call. The CDR3 is 14 amino acids. V was cut by 8 bases and J by 0 bases, with 13 bases left in between. Germline lookup yields CDR1 MDHEN and CDR2 SYDVKM. The CDR3 protein is CASRIAGSNYGYTF. For the CDR3, the DNA is TGTGCCAGCCGAATTGCCGGTTCTAACTATGGCTACACCTTC.

The rearrangement uses TRBV7-2 and TRBJ1-2; D is undetermined. This CDR3 is built from 13 residues. Looked up from germline, CDR1 is SGHTA and CDR2 is FQGNSA. V was cut by 2 bases and J by 8 bases, with 12 bases left in between. This CDR3 is CASSLSGFSGYTF. The CDR3 bases are TGTGCCAGCAGCTTATCGGGATTTTCCGGCTACACCTTC.

This clonotype has at least ten counts. The CDR3 sequence is CASSLLEGGPHTQYF. The CDR3 region has the DNA TGTGCCAGCAGCCTGCTTGAGGGAGGGCCCCATACGCAGTATTTT. The rearrangement joins TRBV7-2 to TRBJ2-3; 7 bases are shared with TRBD2. Germline V gene sequence: CDR1 SGHTA, CDR2 FQGNSA. This CDR3 has 15 amino acids. V trimming: 5 bases; J trimming: 7 bases; junction bases outside the gene matches: 12.

The chain employs TRBV20-1 and TRBJ2-3; D not certain. V was cut by 5 bases and J by 2 bases, with 14 bases left in between. Looked up from germline, CDR1 is DFQATT and CDR2 is SNEGSKA (reference sequence). The CDR3 spans 14 residues. The CDR3 loop reads CSALIRLYTDTQYF. The CDR3 DNA follows: TGCAGTGCTCTAATAAGACTTTACACAGATACGCAGTATTTT.